Listed below are T cell receptor beta chains from one sample, sequenced in a study of cytomegalovirus exposure and HLA in healthy donors. Profiling relied on immunoSEQ multiplex PCR, and the TCRdb table lists in-frame clones only, not all of them. The sample has fewer than 200,000 clones; 70% to 90% are singletons. The sequencing input was PBMCs. These receptors were obtained from a woman aged 18-29 years in good health and CMV-seronegative. The CDR3 runs from the conserved cysteine through the conserved F or W. D genes are given only for firm matches. Expanded clones are given a class, and other clones once, few, many or no size at all.

D gene,J gene,V gene,clone size,CDR3 protein,CDR3 DNA
NA,TRBJ2-7,TRBV4-3,once,CASSPQRAYEQYF,TGCGCCAGCAGCCCCCAACGAGCCTACGAGCAGTACTTC
TRBD2,TRBJ2-5,TRBV5-5,NA,CASSPGGAQETQYF,TGTGCCAGCAGCCCCGGGGGGGCCCAAGAGACCCAGTACTTC
NA,TRBJ2-7,TRBV9,NA,CASSRDGPRGEQYF,TGTGCCAGCAGCCGCGACGGACCCAGAGGGGAGCAGTACTTC
TRBD1,TRBJ1-1,TRBV14,NA,CASSQRDSHTEAFF,TGTGCCAGCAGCCAAAGGGACAGCCACACTGAAGCTTTCTTT
TRBD2,TRBJ2-7,TRBV6-1,NA,CASSDDSSGSDEQYF,TGTGCCAGCAGTGACGACTCTAGCGGGAGCGACGAGCAGTACTTC
NA,TRBJ2-3,TRBV11-2,NA,CASSAGLSPDTQYF,TGTGCCAGCAGCGCGGGACTTTCCCCAGATACGCAGTATTTT
NA,TRBJ2-3,TRBV2,once,CASSAQGGIADTQYF,TGTGCCAGCAGCGCGCAGGGTGGGATCGCAGATACGCAGTATTTT
NA,TRBJ2-1,TRBV4-2,NA,CASSQEEGGGPILRLGQFF,TGTGCCAGCAGCCAAGAGGAAGGCGGGGGCCCCATCTTGAGATTGGGGCAGTTCTTC
TRBD2,TRBJ2-7,TRBV27,NA,CASNERTSLYEQYF,TGTGCCAGCAATGAAAGGACTAGCCTCTACGAGCAGTACTTC
NA,TRBJ2-3,TRBV11-3,NA,CASSFRLTDTQYF,TGTGCCAGCAGCTTTCGACTCACAGATACGCAGTATTTT
NA,TRBJ2-5,TRBV9,once,CASSKTGRETQYF,TGTGCCAGCAGCAAGACAGGACGGGAGACCCAGTACTTC
TRBD1,TRBJ1-5,TRBV6-6,NA,CASSPTGSAQPQHF,TGTGCCAGCAGCCCGACAGGGAGTGCCCAGCCCCAGCATTTT
NA,TRBJ1-6,TRBV30,NA,CAWSGAFNSPLHF,TGTGCCTGGAGTGGCGCATTTAATTCACCCCTCCACTTT
TRBD2,TRBJ2-1,TRBV7-2,once,CASSFVIGGSRSYNEQFF,TGTGCCAGCAGCTTTGTTATAGGCGGGAGTAGGTCCTACAATGAGCAGTTCTTC
NA,TRBJ2-7,TRBV7-2,NA,CASSYDPGSHEQYF,TGTGCCAGCAGCTACGACCCCGGGTCGCACGAGCAGTACTTC
TRBD1,TRBJ2-1,TRBV19,NA,CASSKGAGGGRPYNEQFF,TGTGCCAGTAGTAAGGGAGCAGGGGGCGGGCGTCCCTACAATGAGCAGTTCTTC